The 17 T cell receptor beta chains presented below share a single source sample, sequenced in a study of blood T cells in healthy people across ages. A sample-barcoded 5' primer and a J-beta primer mix were used in a second PCR of roughly 7 to 11 cycles. TCRdb re-called the 5' RACE reads with MiXCR, one entry per CDR3 protein. This sample has about 760,000 distinct CDR3 sequences; more than 20% occur once, and the top ten carry under 10%. This sample was shared with a second study, whose subject was T cells of mothers and their children.

The sequenced sample consisted of blood. These receptors originate from a boy between 10 and 17 years old in good health.

There are many counts of this clonotype. The chain recombines TRBV9 with TRBJ2-1; D is possibly TRBD1 or TRBD2 (5 bases each). The length of the CDR3 is 16 residues. Trimming shortened V by 0 bases and J by 7 bases, and 17 bases separated the two germline ends. CDR1 SGDLS and CDR2 YYNGEE come from the germline V gene. The DNA of the CDR3 is TGTGCCAGCAGCGTAGGAAGTGGGACGCCAGAGAATGAGCAGTTCTTC. This sequence encodes CASSVGSGTPENEQFF.

This clonotype was counted only a few times. V and J are TRBV29-1 and TRBJ2-7, with 9 nucleotides matching TRBD2. The J call may not be correct, given that the DNA end is closer to TRBJ2-1. Germline loops: CDR1 SQVTM, CDR2 ANQGSEA. The CDR3 is 13 amino acids. Here the CDR3 reads CSVVAGGQGEQFF. CDR3 bases: TGCAGCGTTGTTGCGGGAGGGCAAGGGGAGCAGTTCTTC.

This chain uses TRBV7-9 with TRBJ2-2; D is possibly TRBD2 (5 bases). V gave up 10 bases and J gave up 3 bases, with 6 bases separating them. The germline V gene has CDR1 SEHNR and CDR2 FQNEAQ (reference sequence). This CDR3 is 11 amino acids long. DNA of the CDR3: TGTGCCACCGGGGACACCGGGGAGCTGTTTTTT. Amino acids: CATGDTGELFF.

This clonotype has more than one count but fewer than ten. The chain carries TRBV10-3 and TRBJ2-5, with TRBD1 as a possible D gene (5 bases). Germline V lookup: CDR1 ENHRY, CDR2 SYGVKD. The CDR3 contains 13 residues. V was shortened by 3 bases and J by 4 bases, with 9 bases between the two germline ends. CDR3 region: CAISETGGETQYF. DNA for the CDR3: TGTGCCATCAGTGAAACAGGTGGAGAGACCCAGTACTTC.

The chain is built from TRBV12-3 or TRBV12-4 and TRBJ2-1; TRBD1 matches at 7 bases. Losses at the gene ends were 5 bases for V and 8 bases for J; bases not matched to a gene: 12. The CDR3 covers 15 residues. CDR3 amino acids: CASSLRQGFYDEQFF. For the CDR3, the DNA is TGTGCCAGCAGTCTCCGACAGGGATTTTATGATGAGCAGTTCTTC.

The chain uses TRBV2 and TRBJ2-5; possibly TRBD1 or TRBD2 for D (5 bases each). V lost 8 bases and J 3 bases, leaving 13 bases between the germline ends. The CDR3 runs to 13 residues. In germline, CDR1 is SNHLY, CDR2 FYNNEI. CDR3 sequence reads: CASLRLGEETQYF. The DNA for the CDR3 is TGTGCCAGCCTCAGACTGGGGGAAGAGACCCAGTACTTC.

The rearrangement joins TRBV28 to TRBJ2-2; tentative D call: TRBD2 (6 bases). V shed 1 base and J shed 4 bases, with 13 bases lying between them. Germline CDR1 MDHEN, CDR2 SYDVKM. CDR3 length: 16 residues. CDR3 coding DNA: TGTGCCAGCAGTTTATTTGCGGGGCAGAGCACCGGGGAGCTGTTTTTT. Its translation is CASSLFAGQSTGELFF.

This clonotype has just a few counts. V and J are TRBV6-5 and TRBJ2-5; possibly TRBD2 for D (7 bases). The J call may be incorrect, as the DNA end agrees better with TRBJ2-7. Germline V gene lookup returns CDR1 MNHEY and CDR2 SVGAGI. The CDR3 is 16 residues long. CDR3 bases: TGTGCCAGCAGTTCCCCGAGGGGGGGCAACTCCTACGAGCAGTACTTC. This codes for CASSSPRGGNSYEQYF.

Only a few counts were recorded for this clonotype. The J gene is TRBJ2-5, the V gene TRBV28; D unclear. CDR1 and CDR2 (germline): MDHEN, SYDVKM. Trimming took off 5 bases at V and 1 base at J, with 14 bases between the two ends. This CDR3 has 15 amino acids. CDR3 residues: CASSTRTFTQETQYF. DNA for the CDR3: TGTGCCAGCAGTACACGGACGTTCACCCAAGAGACCCAGTACTTC. Supplemented by reference TRBV28 and TRBJ2-5, the full variable domain reads DVKVTQSSRYLVKRTGEKVFLECVQDMDHENMFWYRQDPGLGLRLIYFSYDVKMKEKGDIPEGYSVSREKKERFSLILESASTNQTSMYLCASSTRTFTQETQYFGPGTRLLVL.

The chain uses TRBV6-6 and TRBJ2-5, with 11 bases fitting TRBD1. CDR1 and CDR2 from the germline V gene are MNHNY and SVGAGI (reference sequence). V shed 5 bases, J shed 7 bases, and the junction held 12 bases outside the gene matches. CDR3 length: 16 amino acids. The CDR3 loop is CASSPQPGQGVPTQYF. CDR3 DNA sequence: TGTGCCAGCAGTCCTCAACCGGGACAGGGGGTGCCGACCCAGTACTTC.

The chain uses TRBV12-3 or TRBV12-4 and TRBJ2-3; the D gene is possibly TRBD1 (6 bases). V gave up 4 bases and J gave up 1 base, with 15 bases separating them. CDR3 length equals 16 residues. CDR3: CASSWRPRGGTDTQYF. The CDR3 region has the DNA TGTGCCAGCAGTTGGAGGCCCAGGGGTGGCACAGATACGCAGTATTTT.

Only a few counts were recorded for this clonotype. This chain connects TRBV7-6 to TRBJ2-2; possible D gene TRBD2, 6 bases. The CDR3 runs 16 residues. The V end lost 4 bases, the J end lost 1 base, and 13 bases lay between the germline ends. Germline CDR1 SGHVS, CDR2 FNYEAQ. Written as DNA, the CDR3 is TGTGCCAGCAGCTCGGGACTCCGGGGGAACACCGGGGAGCTGTTTTTT. Protein: CASSSGLRGNTGELFF.

This clonotype was picked up a small number of times. The chain links TRBV4-2 to TRBJ2-5; 8 nucleotides line up with TRBD2. The tail of the sequence fits TRBJ2-1 better, so the J call may be wrong. Germline lookup yields CDR1 LGHNA and CDR2 YNFKEQ. CDR3 length: 15 residues. In DNA, the CDR3 is TGTGCCAGCAGCCAAGGACTAGCGCTTTACCATGAGCAGTTCTTC. Translated, it gives CASSQGLALYHEQFF.

J is TRBJ2-2 and V is TRBV3-1; TRBD2 aligns across 10 bases. V dropped 0 bases and J dropped 4; count of bases not matched to a gene: 11. The germline V gene encodes CDR1 LGHDT and CDR2 YNNKEL (reference sequence). There are 19 residues in the CDR3. For the CDR3, the DNA is TGTGCCAGCAGCCAAGAAAGGCCTAGCGGGGGCGGTAGCACCGGGGAGCTGTTTTTT. Its translation is CASSQERPSGGGSTGELFF.

This clonotype was picked up many times. This chain uses TRBV7-2 with TRBJ1-4, with D possibly matching TRBD1 (6 bases). The CDR3 has 14 residues. Germline CDR1 is SGHTA and CDR2 is FQGNSA. Between the trimmed V and J ends, which lost 5 bases and 5 bases, there was a span of 12 bases. CDR3 region: CASSPGQSNEKLFF. The CDR3 nucleotides are TGTGCCAGCAGCCCAGGACAGTCCAATGAAAAACTGTTTTTT.

Concerning this clonotype itself: Because the CDR3's place on the DNA is in doubt, the DNA is left out and the CDR3 is given as listed by TCRdb. This chain joins TRBV29-1 and TRBJ2-1; TRBD2, the table's D call, lacks a check against the DNA. 13 amino acids form the CDR3, both terminal residues included. Per germline, CDR1 SQVTM and CDR2 ANQGSEA. CDR3: CSVGAGTSESAFF.

The genes are TRBV20-1 and TRBJ2-3; 14 bases map to TRBD2. Germline CDR1 is DFQATT and CDR2 is SNEGSKA (reference sequence). The CDR3 runs 15 residues. With V trimmed by 5 bases and J by 6 bases, 7 bases remained unmatched. CDR3 amino acids: CSAGTSGSLADTQYF. The CDR3 nucleotides are TGCAGTGCTGGGACTAGCGGGAGTTTGGCGGATACGCAGTATTTT.